Below, 25 T cell receptor beta chains from the same sample are listed, as sequenced in a study of T cell responses to AZD1222 COVID-19 vaccine. Some clones are missing from TCRdb's copy, which holds only in-frame ones; the method was immunoSEQ multiplex PCR. The table records 100,000 to 150,000 clones, roughly 90% of them present only once. Specimen: peripheral blood, collected on day 0 of MenACWY control vaccination. These receptor sequences come from an adult in good health.

This clone was observed a single time. The V and J genes are TRBV18 and TRBJ2-5; D is unclear. The V gene lost 4 bases and the J gene lost 4 bases, with 7 bases spanning the gap. The CDR3 length is 12 residues. Germline CDR1 and CDR2: KGHSH and LQKENI. This CDR3 is CASSHRLETQYF. CDR3 sequence (DNA): TGTGCCAGCTCACATAGGCTAGAGACCCAGTACTTC.

This clone has only one observation. This chain connects TRBV10-3 to TRBJ1-3, with a weak D call TRBD1 (5 bases). CDR1 is ENHRY and CDR2 is SYGVKD in the germline V gene. Trimming took 0 bases from V and 1 from J, leaving 16 bases between them. The CDR3 totals 18 residues. This CDR3 reads CAISESQGNSWSGNTIYF. The CDR3 DNA follows: TGTGCCATCAGTGAGTCCCAGGGAAATTCGTGGTCTGGAAACACCATATATTTT.

The chain joins TRBV15 to TRBJ2-7, with 13 nucleotides matching TRBD2. CDR1 and CDR2 from the germline V gene are LNHNV and YYDKDF (reference sequence). V was pared by 4 bases and J by 5 bases, with 5 bases of the junction left unmatched. This CDR3 has 15 amino acids. CDR3 nucleotides: TGTGCCACCAGCAAAGGACTAGCGGGAGTAGACGAGCAGTACTTC. Protein sequence: CATSKGLAGVDEQYF.

This chain uses TRBV7-8 with TRBJ2-5; TRBD1 agrees at 9 bases. Germline lookup yields CDR1 SGHVS and CDR2 FQNEAQ. The J segment lost 2 bases and the V segment lost 5 bases, leaving 9 bases of the junction unmatched. This CDR3 spans 16 amino acids. CDR3 residues: CASSLGTGTGQETQYF. In nucleotides, the CDR3 is TGTGCCAGCAGCCTGGGAACCGGGACAGGGCAAGAGACCCAGTACTTC.

This clone is a singleton in its sample. CDR3 region: CASSLGRLAGAYNEQFF. For the CDR3, the DNA is TGTGCCAGCAGCTTAGGCAGACTAGCGGGAGCGTACAATGAGCAGTTCTTC. The V call is TRBV7-2, the J call TRBJ2-1, with 12 bases identical to TRBD2. The CDR3 covers 17 residues. The germline gives CDR1 SGHTA, CDR2 FQGNSA. V shed 1 base and J 4 bases; nucleotides not matched to a gene: 5.

This clone occurred once. CDR3 nucleotides: TGCGCCAGCAGCAGCGGACAGGGGTTTGCTAATGAAAAACTGTTTTTT. Its protein is CASSSGQGFANEKLFF. The rearrangement uses TRBV5-1 and TRBJ1-4, with 9 bases fitting TRBD1. Germline V CDR1 and CDR2: SGHRS, YFSETQ. V dropped 4 bases and J dropped 3; count of bases not matched to a gene: 7. The CDR3 length is 16 residues.

This clone was found once. The chain uses TRBV27 and TRBJ1-2; D unresolved. CDR3 length: 13 residues. Per the germline V gene, CDR1 is MNHEY and CDR2 is SMNVEV (reference sequence). Trimming pared 3 bases from V and 7 bases from J, leaving 12 bases between. In DNA form, the CDR3 reads TGTGCCAGCAGTTTGAGCCAGCATGGTGGCTACACCTTC. Amino acid sequence: CASSLSQHGGYTF.

The V call is TRBV5-6, the J call TRBJ2-1; D is unresolved. V shed 0 bases and J shed 8 bases, with 9 bases lying between them. This CDR3 region has 13 residues. CDR1 is SGHDT and CDR2 is YYEEEE in the germline V gene. The CDR3 nucleotides read TGTGCCAGCAGCTTGGCCGCTCCCCATGAGCAGTTCTTC. Protein sequence: CASSLAAPHEQFF. The whole variable domain, filled in from reference TRBV5-6 and TRBJ2-1, reads DAGVTQSPTHLIKTRGQQVTLRCSPKSGHDTVSWYQQALGQGPQFIFQYYEEEERQRGNFPDRFSGHQFPNYSSELNVNALLLGDSALYLCASSLAAPHEQFFGPGTRLTVL.

The rearrangement uses TRBV7-2 and TRBJ2-1, with TRBD2 identical over 8 bases. After removal of 3 bases from V and 6 bases from J, the junction contained 10 bases not matched to a gene. The CDR3 spans 16 residues. CDR1 is SGHTA and CDR2 is FQGNSA in the germline V gene. The CDR3 coding sequence is TGTGCCAGCAGCTTTCCCGCGGGAGGATCGCGCAATGAGCAGTTCTTC. This translates into CASSFPAGGSRNEQFF.

This chain links TRBV27 with TRBJ1-5; the D is unclear. Germline CDR1 is MNHEY and CDR2 is SMNVEV (reference sequence). The CDR3 spans 16 residues. V lost 1 base, J lost 2 bases, and 12 bases lay in between. CDR3 DNA sequence: TGTGCCAGCAGTTTATATTATGGGGTTGGCAATCAGCCCCAGCATTTT. Protein product: CASSLYYGVGNQPQHF.

The gene calls are TRBV7-8 and TRBJ2-1; D gene ambiguous. CDR3 length: 16 amino acids. Germline CDR1 is SGHVS and CDR2 is FQNEAQ. V was clipped by 1 base and J by 2 bases, with 12 bases between them. The CDR3: CASSLGAKTTYNEQFF. The CDR3 region has the DNA TGTGCCAGCAGCTTAGGGGCCAAAACTACCTACAATGAGCAGTTCTTC. Full variable domain (outside the CDR3, taken from reference TRBV7-8 and TRBJ2-1): GAGVSQSPRYKVAKRGQDVALRCDPISGHVSLFWYQQALGQGPEFLTYFQNEAQLDKSGLPSDRFFAERPEGSVSTLKIQRTQQEDSAVYLCASSLGAKTTYNEQFFGPGTRLTVL.

V and J are TRBV12-3 or TRBV12-4 and TRBJ2-7; D is uncertain. Between the trimmed V and J ends, which lost 8 bases and 2 bases, there was a span of 10 bases. CDR3 length: 12 amino acids. This CDR3 reads CASSGRPYEQYF. CDR3 DNA: TGTGCCAGCTCCGGACGGCCCTACGAGCAGTACTTC.

This chain uses TRBV2 with TRBJ2-7; 7 positions agree with TRBD2. J gave up 3 bases and V 6 bases, and 5 bases lay outside the gene matches. The CDR3 totals 13 residues. Germline V lookup: CDR1 SNHLY, CDR2 FYNNEI. For the CDR3, the DNA is TGTGCCAGCAGAGCGGGAACCCACTACGAGCAGTACTTC. Its translation is CASRAGTHYEQYF.

This chain connects TRBV11-1 to TRBJ2-2; D not resolved. Germline V gene lookup returns CDR1 SGHAT and CDR2 FQDESV (reference sequence). This CDR3 is 15 amino acids long. Trimming took 2 bases from V and 7 from J, leaving 14 bases between them. The CDR3 DNA is TGTGCCAGCAGCTTAATTAGGGCAATAGGCGGGGAGCTGTTTTTT. Its protein is CASSLIRAIGGELFF.

The chain recombines TRBV10-3 with TRBJ1-6; 12 nucleotides agree with TRBD1. Germline values: CDR1 ENHRY, CDR2 SYGVKD. This CDR3 is built from 15 residues. J was trimmed by 9 bases and V by 5 bases; bases with no gene match: 5. The CDR3 coding sequence is TGTGCCATCAGTCCGGGACAGGGGGCTAGTTCACCCCTCCACTTT. This encodes CAISPGQGASSPLHF.

The V and J genes are TRBV30 and TRBJ2-3, with TRBD2 matching over 7 bases. The germline V gene has CDR1 GTSNPN and CDR2 SVGIG (reference sequence). This CDR3 has 14 residues. J lost 6 bases, V lost 5 bases, and 11 bases had no gene match. CDR3 sequence reads: CAWGSGKGADTQYF. The CDR3 bases are TGTGCCTGGGGGAGCGGGAAAGGAGCTGATACGCAGTATTTT.

The chain combines TRBV11-3 with TRBJ2-1; tentative D call: TRBD1 (5 bases). The CDR3 spans 16 residues. Looked up from germline, CDR1 is SGHNT and CDR2 is YENEEA. Deletions cut 4 bases from V and 9 bases from J, with 22 bases between. As DNA, the CDR3 is TGTGCCAGCAGCTACCCAAGTAGGACAAAGAACCGTGAGCAGTTCTTC. Residues: CASSYPSRTKNREQFF.

The V gene is TRBV4-1, the J gene TRBJ2-1; D unclear. Trimming stripped 1 base from V and 5 bases from J, with 6 bases between. CDR3 length: 13 residues. Germline CDR1 is MGHRA and CDR2 is YSYEKL. Written as DNA, the CDR3 is TGCGCCAGCAGCCAAGTGGTGAACAATGAGCAGTTCTTC. It encodes CASSQVVNNEQFF.

Points on this clone: The junction departs from the called germline gene at one end, perhaps through a read error. The chain uses TRBV10-1 and TRBJ1-4, with D perhaps matching TRBD1 (5 bases). Per the germline V gene, CDR1 is WNHNN and CDR2 is SYGVQD (reference sequence). This CDR3 is 16 amino acids long. CDR3 bases: TGCGCCAGCAAATTCACCGTAAACAGAGACAAGTTTTTGAGGGGTTTT. It codes for CASKFTVNRDKFLRGF.

The chain's CDR3 is CASRRGNYGYTF. CDR3 coding DNA: TGTGCCAGCAGAAGGGGGAACTATGGCTACACCTTC. The chain has TRBV5-8 and TRBJ1-2, with D possibly being TRBD1 (6 bases). Trimming took 5 bases from V and 2 from J, leaving 7 bases between them. This CDR3 comprises 12 residues. Germline loops: CDR1 SGHTS, CDR2 YDEGEE.

J is TRBJ2-1 and V is TRBV6-1, with 11 bases matching TRBD2. The CDR3 runs 16 residues. The germline gives CDR1 MNHNS, CDR2 SASEGT. Trimming removed 4 bases from V and 7 bases from J; junction bases left unmatched: 9. The CDR3 sequence: CASSGVAGGPGNEQFF. The CDR3 bases are TGTGCCAGCAGTGGAGTAGCGGGAGGGCCGGGTAATGAGCAGTTCTTC.

The chain employs TRBV15 and TRBJ2-2; a possible D gene is TRBD2 (5 bases). Per germline, CDR1 LNHNV and CDR2 YYDKDF (reference sequence). The CDR3 loop spans 16 amino acids. With 0 bases removed from V and 5 bases from J, the gap between germline ends came to 13 bases. Here the CDR3 reads CATSRDLPRETGELFF. The CDR3 nucleotides are TGTGCCACCAGCAGAGATTTACCCCGGGAAACCGGGGAGCTGTTTTTT. Full variable domain (rest looked up from reference TRBV15 and TRBJ2-2): DAMVIQNPRYQVTQFGKPVTLSCSQTLNHNVMYWYQQKSSQAPKLLFHYYDKDFNNEADTPDNFQSRRPNTSFCFLDIRSPGLGDTAMYLCATSRDLPRETGELFFGEGSRLTVL.

V is TRBV6-6 and J is TRBJ2-7, with 7 bases lining up with TRBD2. There are 16 residues in the CDR3. CDR1 and CDR2 from the germline V gene are MNHNY and SVGAGI (reference sequence). J lost 0 bases, V lost 0 bases, and 5 bases had no gene match. DNA for the CDR3: TGTGCCAGCAGTTACTCCCTAGCGGAAAGCTCCTACGAGCAGTACTTC. Residues: CASSYSLAESSYEQYF.

This chain uses TRBV28 with TRBJ1-2; no definite D call. The CDR3 is made up of 13 amino acids. CDR1 and CDR2 from the germline V gene are MDHEN and SYDVKM. Trimming cost V 5 bases and J 3 bases, with 10 bases left between them. CDR3 in amino acids: CASSLDGYYGYTF. CDR3 bases: TGTGCCAGCAGTCTAGACGGCTACTATGGCTACACCTTC.

V gene TRBV7-3 combines with J gene TRBJ2-2, with D uncertain. This CDR3 region has 16 residues. Trimming took 5 bases from V and 1 from J, leaving 14 bases between them. Germline CDR1 SGHTA, CDR2 FQGTGA. CDR3 bases: TGTGCCAGCAGCCCGACCACACTCTTGAACACCGGGGAGCTGTTTTTT. Amino acids: CASSPTTLLNTGELFF.